This T cell receptor (beta chain) appears in the sequencing data of a study of CXCR3-negative and CXCR3-positive naive CD8 T cells. Study-wide results and caveats: When CXCR3-positive naive cells were set against CXCR3-negative naive cells, the former had more hydrophobic TRB CDR3s.

Germline CDR1 LGHDT, CDR2 YNNKEL (reference sequence). The CDR3 is 15 amino acids. TRB cDNA libraries were made by UMI-labeled 5' RACE. TCRdb reworked the 5' RACE reads into one entry per CDR3 protein, no DNA. The sample includes 100,000 or so distinct CDR3 sequences. Of note for this clonotype: Its antigen is still unknown.

The sequenced material came from naive CXCR3+ CD8+ T cells from blood. Subset meaning: CD45RO-CCR7+CD27+CD95- naive CD8+ T cells expressing CXCR3 (TNR3+). V gene TRBV3-1 combines with J gene TRBJ2-3; the TRBD2 assignment by TCRdb is unverifiable without DNA. This TCR derives from a human donor in good health. Some clones in this sample may be carry-over from other donors' samples. The CDR3 sequence: CASSQVVALTDTQYF.